The next 22 T cell receptor beta chains were all read from a single sample in a study of blood T cell repertoires in COVID-19 (dated by TCRdb to 2020 to 2022). Preparation of the library involved the immunoSEQ multiplex PCR assay. What TCRdb holds here is the immuneACCESS table cut down to in-frame rearrangements. Part of the clones is not present; checked against another copy, under half of the missing clones reflect an unresolved V gene, and the others are unexplained. The sample table contains about 270,000 clones; only one count was recorded for around 91% of them. 2.4% of the sample is in the top ten clones. The sequenced sample consisted of PBMCs or T cells enriched from blood (not recorded which). The receptors come from a woman aged 18 to 35 who had recovered from COVID-19.

The rearrangement uses TRBV6-6 and TRBJ1-2, with a possible D match to TRBD1 (5 bases). Germline CDR1 MNHNY, CDR2 SVGAGI (reference sequence). V lost 5 bases and J lost 3, with 10 bases in between. This CDR3 has 13 residues. CDR3: CASSTDTDYGYTF. The CDR3 nucleotides are TGTGCCAGCAGTACGGACACTGACTATGGCTACACCTTC.

This rearrangement joins TRBV13 to TRBJ2-7; 12 bases match TRBD1. The V gene end was trimmed by 0 bases and the J gene end by 5 bases; junction bases not matched to a gene: 2. This CDR3 has 15 residues. Germline values: CDR1 PRHDT, CDR2 FYEKMQ (reference sequence). CDR3 sequence reads: CASSLGGQGAHEQYF. DNA of the CDR3: TGTGCCAGCAGCTTAGGGGGACAGGGGGCCCACGAGCAGTACTTC.

This chain links TRBV2 with TRBJ1-1; D ambiguous. This CDR3 region has 12 residues. CDR1 is SNHLY, CDR2 FYNNEI, per germline. Trimming pared 4 bases from V and 0 bases from J, leaving 3 bases between. The CDR3 DNA is TGTGCCAGCAGTGTAATGAACACTGAAGCTTTCTTT. The encoded protein is CASSVMNTEAFF.

This chain connects TRBV29-1 to TRBJ1-1, with D maybe TRBD1 (6 bases). The germline V gene encodes CDR1 SQVTM and CDR2 ANQGSEA. With 3 bases removed from V and 4 bases from J, the gap between germline ends came to 9 bases. The CDR3 is made up of 12 amino acids. This CDR3 reads CSVEGDITEAFF. The CDR3 DNA is TGCAGCGTTGAGGGGGACATCACTGAAGCTTTCTTT.

CDR3 nucleotide sequence: TGTGCCAGCAGCCAAGACCGGGGGGGGACCTCCTACAATGAGCAGTTCTTC. This encodes CASSQDRGGTSYNEQFF. J is TRBJ2-1 and V is TRBV4-2, with 8 positions matching TRBD2. The CDR3 contains 17 residues. V shed 0 bases and J 0 bases; nucleotides not matched to a gene: 4. Germline V gives CDR1 LGHNA, CDR2 YNFKEQ.

This clone was seen a single time. The chain links TRBV5-6 to TRBJ1-4; D possibly corresponds to TRBD1 (6 bases). The germline V gene encodes CDR1 SGHDT and CDR2 YYEEEE. CDR3 length: 14 amino acids. V shed 1 base and J shed 7 bases, with 11 bases lying between them. For the CDR3, the DNA is TGTGCCAGCAGCTTGCGACAGGCGGGTGAAAAACTGTTTTTT. Its translation: CASSLRQAGEKLFF.

V is TRBV10-2 and J is TRBJ1-4, with a possible D match to TRBD1 (5 bases). The CDR3 is 13 amino acids. Germline-derived CDR1 and CDR2 are WSHSY and SAAADI. V lost 4 bases to trimming and J lost 8 bases, with 11 bases between them. In DNA, the CDR3 is TGCGCCAGCAGTGGGACACGCTACGAAAAACTGTTTTTT. The encoded protein is CASSGTRYEKLFF.

The chain recombines TRBV18 with TRBJ1-1, with a tentative D call TRBD1 (6 bases). Germline CDR1 KGHSH, CDR2 LQKENI. The CDR3 covers 15 residues. The ends were cut back, 1 base at V and 11 bases at J, with 20 bases in the middle. The CDR3 DNA reads TGTGCCAGCTCACCACGTGGACAGCAGGGAACGGGTGCTTTCTTT. Amino acids: CASSPRGQQGTGAFF.

In its sample, this clone was seen once. The chain uses TRBV7-8 and TRBJ1-5; TRBD1 matches 10 bases. The V gene end was trimmed by 4 bases and the J gene end by 2 bases; junction bases not matched to a gene: 2. The CDR3 has 15 residues. Per germline, CDR1 SGHVS and CDR2 FQNEAQ. Here the CDR3 DNA reads TGTGCCAGCAGCTCCGGGACAGGGGGCAATCAGCCCCAGCATTTT. Protein product: CASSSGTGGNQPQHF.

The V and J genes are TRBV18 and TRBJ2-5; 8 nucleotides line up with TRBD2. The V gene's germline CDR1 is KGHSH and CDR2 LQKENI. V was pared by 3 bases and J by 5 bases, with 11 bases of the junction left unmatched. The CDR3 spans 16 residues. CDR3 bases: TGTGCCAGCTCACCTCTAAGCGGGGGACGGCTGGAGACCCAGTACTTC. Translated, it gives CASSPLSGGRLETQYF. The whole variable domain, remainder taken from reference TRBV18 and TRBJ2-5, is NAGVMQNPRHLVRRRGQEARLRCSPMKGHSHVYWYRQLPEEGLKFMVYLQKENIIDESGMPKERFSAEFPKEGPSILRIQQVVRGDSAAYFCASSPLSGGRLETQYFGPGTRLLVL.

In its sample, this clone was seen a few times. In DNA, the CDR3 is TGTGCCAGCTCCCAAGACAGGCAGAACACTGAAGCTTTCTTT. Its protein product is CASSQDRQNTEAFF. The chain couples TRBV18 to TRBJ1-1; D perhaps matches TRBD1 (6 bases). The germline V gene encodes CDR1 KGHSH and CDR2 LQKENI. The CDR3 length is 14 residues. Trimming took 6 bases from V and 1 from J, leaving 12 bases between them.

The chain joins TRBV5-1 to TRBJ2-1; D gene ambiguous. Trimming shortened V by 6 bases and J by 6 bases, and 22 bases separated the two germline ends. This CDR3 comprises 16 residues. In germline, CDR1 is SGHRS, CDR2 YFSETQ. The CDR3 sequence is CASTPTPLSRGNEQFF. The CDR3 DNA reads as TGCGCCAGCACCCCCACCCCCCTTTCTAGAGGCAATGAGCAGTTCTTC.

The V and J genes are TRBV27 and TRBJ1-2, with TRBD1 matching 7 bases. The V segment lost 7 bases and the J segment 3 bases; nucleotides outside the gene matches: 5. This CDR3 contains 13 residues. Germline values: CDR1 MNHEY, CDR2 SMNVEV (reference sequence). The CDR3 loop reads CASKRTGYYGYTF. The CDR3 DNA follows: TGTGCCAGCAAAAGGACAGGTTACTATGGCTACACCTTC.

J is TRBJ2-7 and V is TRBV4-1, with a weak D call TRBD1 (6 bases). The CDR3 runs 15 residues. Germline V lookup: CDR1 MGHRA, CDR2 YSYEKL. With 3 bases removed from V and 3 bases from J, the gap between germline ends came to 15 bases. The CDR3 reads CASSQDQGPGYEQYF. CDR3 sequence (DNA): TGCGCCAGCAGCCAGGATCAGGGGCCGGGCTACGAGCAGTACTTC.

The V and J genes are TRBV10-2 and TRBJ1-6, with 7 bases matching TRBD1. The CDR3 consists of 16 residues. The junction had 9 bases not matched to a gene; V was cut back by 2 bases and J by 8 bases. Germline V lookup: CDR1 WSHSY, CDR2 SAAADI. The CDR3 sequence: CASSEPTTGLDSPLHF. CDR3 bases: TGCGCCAGCAGTGAGCCGACGACAGGGTTGGATTCACCCCTCCACTTT.

This clone was seen only once. The chain links TRBV27 to TRBJ2-3; 7 positions agree with TRBD1. The CDR3 is 14 residues long. The V gene's germline CDR1 is MNHEY and CDR2 SMNVEV (reference sequence). V gave up 8 bases and J gave up 1 base; unmatched junction bases: 6. The CDR3 here is CASRQGVRTDTQYF. In DNA, the CDR3 is TGTGCCAGCCGACAGGGTGTCCGCACAGATACGCAGTATTTT.

The chain couples TRBV7-2 to TRBJ1-2, with 10 bases identical to TRBD1. Germline V gene sequence: CDR1 SGHTA, CDR2 FQGNSA. This CDR3 is built from 15 residues. J lost 7 bases, V lost 4 bases, and 9 bases had no gene match. CDR3 region: CASSSPGQGSFGYTF. Here the CDR3 DNA reads TGTGCCAGCAGCTCGCCGGGACAGGGGTCTTTTGGCTACACCTTC.

This clone was picked up one time. V usage is TRBV7-3 and J usage is TRBJ2-3; 11 nucleotides line up with TRBD1. The CDR3 covers 16 residues. CDR1 is SGHTA and CDR2 is FQGTGA in the germline V gene. With V trimmed by 1 base and J by 4 bases, 4 bases remained unmatched. CDR3 protein: CASSLRRGQGADTQYF. The DNA for the CDR3 is TGTGCCAGCAGCTTAAGGAGGGGACAGGGGGCAGATACGCAGTATTTT.

The chain joins TRBV5-4 to TRBJ2-7, with 13 bases fitting TRBD2. J gave up 4 bases and V 4 bases, and 5 bases lay outside the gene matches. CDR1 SGHNT and CDR2 YYREEE come from the germline V gene (reference sequence). This CDR3 contains 15 residues. CDR3 in DNA: TGTGCCAGCAGCCTTACTAGCGGGGGGGCGTACGAGCAGTACTTC. Amino acid sequence: CASSLTSGGAYEQYF.

The V gene is TRBV5-8, the J gene TRBJ2-2; TRBD2 aligns across 8 bases. This CDR3 spans 18 amino acids. Germline-derived CDR1 and CDR2 are SGHTS and YDEGEE. With V trimmed by 0 bases and J by 0 bases, 7 bases remained unmatched. The CDR3 spells CASSLEGSGGANTGELFF. In DNA, the CDR3 is TGTGCCAGCAGCTTGGAGGGGAGCGGGGGCGCGAACACCGGGGAGCTGTTTTTT.

The chain carries TRBV3-1 (or the pseudogene TRBV3-2) and TRBJ2-3; TRBD2 agrees at 11 bases. The junction had 5 bases not matched to a gene; V was cut back by 4 bases and J by 8 bases. The CDR3 spans 14 residues. Germline V gives CDR1 LGHDT, CDR2 YNNKEL (reference sequence). CDR3 protein: CASSPSGGSGTQYF. The CDR3 DNA is TGTGCCAGCAGCCCTAGCGGGGGGTCGGGTACGCAGTATTTT.

This CDR3 reads CASSVGQGAYEQYF. The CDR3 coding sequence is TGTGCCAGCTCAGTAGGACAGGGGGCCTACGAGCAGTACTTC. The chain has TRBV18 and TRBJ2-7; TRBD1 matches 10 bases. The CDR3 has 14 amino acids. In germline, CDR1 is KGHSH, CDR2 LQKENI. J lost 2 bases, V lost 5 bases, and 3 bases had no gene match. The complete variable domain, with remaining parts taken from reference TRBV18 and TRBJ2-7, reads NAGVMQNPRHLVRRRGQEARLRCSPMKGHSHVYWYRQLPEEGLKFMVYLQKENIIDESGMPKERFSAEFPKEGPSILRIQQVVRGDSAAYFCASSVGQGAYEQYFGPGTRLTVT.